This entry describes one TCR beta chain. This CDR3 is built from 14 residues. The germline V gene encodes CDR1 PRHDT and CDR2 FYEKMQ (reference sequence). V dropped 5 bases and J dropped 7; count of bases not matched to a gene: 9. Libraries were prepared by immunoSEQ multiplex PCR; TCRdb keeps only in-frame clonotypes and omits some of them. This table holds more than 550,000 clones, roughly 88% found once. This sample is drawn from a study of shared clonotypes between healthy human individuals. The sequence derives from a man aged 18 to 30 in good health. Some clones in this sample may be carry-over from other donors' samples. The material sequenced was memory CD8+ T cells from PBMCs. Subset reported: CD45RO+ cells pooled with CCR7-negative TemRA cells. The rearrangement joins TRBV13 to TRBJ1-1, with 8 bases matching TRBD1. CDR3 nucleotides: TGTGCCAGCAGCCCCCCGGACAGGGAAGTTGAAGCTTTCTTT. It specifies CASSPPDREVEAFF.